Following are 27 T cell receptor beta chains from one sample sequenced in a study of blood T cell repertoires in COVID-19. TCRdb keeps only in-frame clones here, not all; method: immunoSEQ multiplex PCR. The sample lists roughly 220,000 clones, around 84% occurring once. Sequencing used peripheral blood. The source is a woman aged 40 to 49 who had recovered from COVID-19.

J is TRBJ2-1 and V is TRBV19, with TRBD2 matching 9 bases. Per germline, CDR1 LNHDA and CDR2 SQIVND (reference sequence). The CDR3 is 15 residues long. Trimming removed 5 bases from V and 5 bases from J; junction bases left unmatched: 7. As DNA, the CDR3 is TGTGCCAGTAGTGCTTCTAGCGGGGTTCACAATGAGCAGTTCTTC. Translating gives CASSASSGVHNEQFF.

The chain employs TRBV6-5 and TRBJ2-7, with 8 positions matching TRBD1. Germline V gene sequence: CDR1 MNHEY, CDR2 SVGAGI. The CDR3 has 16 amino acids. J was trimmed by 5 bases and V by 4 bases; bases with no gene match: 13. CDR3 sequence (DNA): TGTGCCAGCAGTTCATTCGGGACAGGCCGAGTCGACGAGCAGTACTTC. Translating it yields CASSSFGTGRVDEQYF.

This clone came up once. The V call is TRBV28, the J call TRBJ1-1, with TRBD1 identical over 11 bases. This CDR3 is built from 15 residues. V lost 2 bases and J lost 6; bases outside the gene matches: 5. Germline assignment: CDR1 MDHEN and CDR2 SYDVKM. DNA of the CDR3: TGTGCCAGCAGTTTAATAGGACAGGGGGCTCCTGAAGCTTTCTTT. Protein: CASSLIGQGAPEAFF.

J is TRBJ2-3 and V is TRBV28; 11 nucleotides align to TRBD2. This CDR3 spans 18 amino acids. The germline V gene has CDR1 MDHEN and CDR2 SYDVKM. J lost 2 bases, V lost 6 bases, and 13 bases had no gene match. For the CDR3, the DNA is TGTGCCAGCAGCGCTGACTTTAGCGGGGGGGCCCTCACAGATACGCAGTATTTT. Translation gives CASSADFSGGALTDTQYF.

V usage is TRBV6-6 and J usage is TRBJ1-1, with D unresolved. The CDR3 is 22 amino acids. Germline lookup yields CDR1 MNHNY and CDR2 SVGAGI (reference sequence). The V end was cut by 5 bases, the J end by 1 base, with 35 bases between. This CDR3 reads CASSPQPYSRYEEIYRNTEAFF. CDR3 coding DNA: TGTGCCAGCAGTCCACAACCATACAGCAGGTATGAAGAAATTTACCGGAACACTGAAGCTTTCTTT.

The chain combines TRBV15 with TRBJ2-7; 7 nucleotides match TRBD2. Germline V gives CDR1 LNHNV, CDR2 YYDKDF (reference sequence). The V and J ends lost 0 bases and 2 bases, in that order; junction bases with no gene match: 4. This CDR3 has 15 residues. The CDR3 DNA reads as TGTGCCACCAGCAGAGATCTGGGGGGGACCTACGAGCAGTACTTC. It yields the protein CATSRDLGGTYEQYF.

Turning to this clone: A junction boundary mismatches the germline segment, possibly from a read error. This chain connects TRBV28 to TRBJ1-1, with D uncertain. The CDR3 runs to 12 residues. Germline CDR1 is MDHEN and CDR2 is SYDVKM. The CDR3 DNA follows: TGTGCCAGCAGTCTATGGCGTTCTGAAGCTTTCTTT. Protein: CASSLWRSEAFF. Full variable domain (outside the CDR3, taken from reference TRBV28 and TRBJ1-1): DVKVTQSSRYLVKRTGEKVFLECVQDMDHENMFWYRQDPGLGLRLIYFSYDVKMKEKGDIPEGYSVSREKKERFSLILESASTNQTSMYLCASSLWRSEAFFGQGTRLTVV.

The chain has TRBV19 and TRBJ2-6, with D possibly being TRBD2 (7 bases). V lost 9 bases and J 4 bases, leaving 22 bases between the germline ends. This CDR3 region has 17 residues. Germline CDR1 is LNHDA and CDR2 is SQIVND (reference sequence). CDR3 amino acids: CASTSGAGVPGANVLTF. In nucleotides, the CDR3 is TGTGCCAGCACATCAGGGGCGGGGGTACCCGGGGCCAACGTCCTGACTTTC.

The chain links TRBV29-1 to TRBJ1-5; a weak D match, TRBD1 (6 bases). The CDR3 is 12 amino acids. Trimming took off 5 bases at V and 5 bases at J, with 10 bases between the two ends. CDR1 and CDR2 (germline): SQVTM, ANQGSEA. In DNA, the CDR3 is TGCAGCGTTTCACAGGGAGATCAGCCCCAGCATTTT. It yields the protein CSVSQGDQPQHF.

The V call is TRBV4-3, the J call TRBJ1-2, with D possibly matching TRBD1 (5 bases). Trimming took off 0 bases at V and 4 bases at J, with 12 bases between the two ends. The CDR3 consists of 15 residues. CDR1 and CDR2 from the germline V gene are LGHNA and YSLEER. The DNA of the CDR3 is TGCGCCAGCAGCCAAGATCGGGACTCCTTCTATGGCTACACCTTC. This sequence encodes CASSQDRDSFYGYTF.

The rearrangement joins TRBV28 to TRBJ1-5, with 12 bases that match TRBD1. In germline, CDR1 is MDHEN, CDR2 SYDVKM. The CDR3 is 19 residues long. J was trimmed by 1 base and V by 0 bases; bases with no gene match: 7. This CDR3 is CASSLWGDRGLGSNQPQHF. The CDR3 DNA reads TGTGCCAGCAGTTTATGGGGGGACAGGGGGCTAGGGAGCAATCAGCCCCAGCATTTT.

The V gene is TRBV3-1 (or the pseudogene TRBV3-2), the J gene TRBJ2-3, with 14 bases aligning to TRBD2. Germline lookup yields CDR1 LGHDT and CDR2 YNNKEL (reference sequence). The CDR3 totals 17 residues. V was clipped by 10 bases and J by 0 bases; unmatched bases: 9. The CDR3 loop is CATDMGLAGVSTDTQYF. The CDR3 DNA is TGTGCCACCGATATGGGACTAGCGGGGGTTAGCACAGATACGCAGTATTTT.

V is TRBV19 and J is TRBJ1-4; TRBD1 might be the D (6 bases). The CDR3 covers 14 residues. The ends were cut back, 6 bases at V and 5 bases at J, with 13 bases in the middle. Germline assignment: CDR1 LNHDA and CDR2 SQIVND (reference sequence). Here the CDR3 reads CASRPGVVNEKLFF. The CDR3 DNA reads as TGTGCCAGTAGGCCAGGGGTGGTGAATGAAAAACTGTTTTTT.

The chain carries TRBV18 and TRBJ2-2, with D possibly TRBD1 on 6 matching bases. Trimming removed 3 bases at V and 5 bases at J, with 13 bases between. The CDR3 consists of 15 residues. The germline V gene encodes CDR1 KGHSH and CDR2 LQKENI. The CDR3 DNA reads as TGTGCCAGCTCACCGACTACAGGGATTACCGGGGAGCTGTTTTTT. Protein product: CASSPTTGITGELFF.

V usage is TRBV6-5 and J usage is TRBJ1-1, with a possible D match to TRBD1 (6 bases). V was shortened by 6 bases and J by 4 bases, with 15 bases between the two germline ends. From germline, CDR1 is MNHEY and CDR2 SVGAGI. The CDR3 spans 14 residues. The CDR3 sequence is CASRRVRGATEAFF. The CDR3 region has the DNA TGTGCCAGCAGAAGGGTGCGGGGGGCCACTGAAGCTTTCTTT.

V is TRBV5-5 and J is TRBJ2-7; D is undetermined. Trimming took off 2 bases at V and 2 bases at J, with 14 bases between the two ends. The germline V gene has CDR1 SGHKS and CDR2 YYEKEE (reference sequence). CDR3 length equals 15 residues. CDR3 bases: TGTGCCAGCAGCTTAGGCGGTCAGACCACCTACGAGCAGTACTTC. Protein: CASSLGGQTTYEQYF. Filled out from reference TRBV5-5 and TRBJ2-7, the complete variable domain reads DAGVTQSPTHLIKTRGQQVTLRCSPISGHKSVSWYQQVLGQGPQFIFQYYEKEERGRGNFPDRFSARQFPNYSSELNVNALLLGDSALYLCASSLGGQTTYEQYFGPGTRLTVT.

The chain uses TRBV24-1 and TRBJ2-5; D not resolved. V dropped 2 bases and J dropped 5 bases, with 8 bases sitting between them. Germline assignment: CDR1 KGHDR and CDR2 SFDVKD. The CDR3 totals 13 residues. CDR3 sequence: CATSDSFSETQYF. The CDR3 DNA sequence: TGTGCCACCAGTGATTCCTTCTCGGAGACCCAGTACTTC.

As DNA, the CDR3 is TGCGCCAGCAGCGATCTAGCGGGGAACACAGATACGCAGTATTTT. Translating it yields CASSDLAGNTDTQYF. The chain recombines TRBV5-1 with TRBJ2-3; 9 bases line up with TRBD2. This CDR3 is 15 amino acids long. Germline V CDR1 and CDR2: SGHRS, YFSETQ. Trimming cost V 4 bases and J 2 bases; bases outside gene matches: 5.

The rearrangement joins TRBV7-2 to TRBJ1-2; 10 bases fit TRBD1. V gave up 5 bases and J gave up 7 bases; unmatched junction bases: 10. The germline V gene has CDR1 SGHTA and CDR2 FQGNSA. CDR3 length: 15 residues. DNA for the CDR3: TGTGCCAGCAGCGCCACCGGGACAGGGGAAGGTGGCTACACCTTC. It translates to CASSATGTGEGGYTF.

The gene calls are TRBV7-9 and TRBJ2-7, with a possible D match to TRBD2 (7 bases). Germline-derived CDR1 and CDR2 are SEHNR and FQNEAQ (reference sequence). The CDR3 has 15 residues. V shed 3 bases and J shed 5 bases, with 17 bases lying between them. DNA for the CDR3: TGTGCCAGCAGCTTGGGGGGGGCCGGGTCGGACGAGCAGTACTTC. It is translated as CASSLGGAGSDEQYF. Supplemented by reference TRBV7-9 and TRBJ2-7, the full variable domain reads DTGVSQNPRHKITKRGQNVTFRCDPISEHNRLYWYRQTLGQGPEFLTYFQNEAQLEKSRLLSDRFSAERPKGSFSTLEIQRTEQGDSAMYLCASSLGGAGSDEQYFGPGTRLTVT.

The J gene is TRBJ2-7, the V gene TRBV2; a weak D match, TRBD1 (5 bases). Germline assignment: CDR1 SNHLY and CDR2 FYNNEI. Trimming took 4 bases from V and 2 from J, leaving 12 bases between them. This CDR3 spans 14 amino acids. The CDR3 DNA follows: TGTGCCAGCAGTGGGAAAACAGGACCCTACGAGCAGTACTTC. Translation gives CASSGKTGPYEQYF.

The CDR3 protein is CAWGKGAGANVLTF. CDR3 coding DNA: TGTGCCTGGGGAAAGGGAGCTGGGGCCAACGTCCTGACTTTC. The V call is TRBV30, the J call TRBJ2-6; weak D call: TRBD2 (5 bases). CDR1 GTSNPN and CDR2 SVGIG come from the germline V gene (reference sequence). The CDR3 runs to 14 residues. V dropped 5 bases and J dropped 2 bases, with 10 bases sitting between them.

The chain carries TRBV27 and TRBJ2-7; D gene unclear. V lost 2 bases, J lost 2 bases, and 13 bases lay in between. The CDR3 is made up of 15 amino acids. CDR1 MNHEY and CDR2 SMNVEV come from the germline V gene (reference sequence). CDR3: CASSLVPLPTYEQYF. As DNA, the CDR3 is TGTGCCAGCAGTTTAGTTCCCCTACCTACCTACGAGCAGTACTTC.

V usage is TRBV19 and J usage is TRBJ2-7; 7 bases map to TRBD1. The germline gives CDR1 LNHDA, CDR2 SQIVND (reference sequence). Trimming cost V 9 bases and J 5 bases; bases outside gene matches: 7. The length of the CDR3 is 12 residues. CDR3 protein: CASTGAADEQYF. As DNA, the CDR3 is TGTGCCAGCACAGGGGCAGCTGACGAGCAGTACTTC. The whole variable domain, filled in from reference TRBV19 and TRBJ2-7, reads DGGITQSPKYLFRKEGQNVTLSCEQNLNHDAMYWYRQDPGQGLRLIYYSQIVNDFQKGDIAEGYSVSREKKESFPLTVTSAQKNPTAFYLCASTGAADEQYFGPGTRLTVT.

This chain connects TRBV7-6 to TRBJ1-4; 12 positions match TRBD1. Germline CDR1 SGHVS, CDR2 FNYEAQ. Trimming removed 5 bases from V and 5 bases from J; junction bases left unmatched: 6. The CDR3 has 16 residues. CDR3 protein: CASSRGQGAGNEKLFF. The CDR3 DNA follows: TGTGCCAGCAGCCGGGGACAGGGGGCAGGGAATGAAAAACTGTTTTTT.

This clone was detected a few times. The chain combines TRBV7-2 with TRBJ2-1, with 9 bases identical to TRBD1. This CDR3 comprises 16 residues. V gave up 1 base and J gave up 7 bases; unmatched junction bases: 8. Germline V gene data show CDR1 as SGHTA and CDR2 as FQGNSA. CDR3 in DNA: TGTGCCAGCAGCTTAGGGGTTTGGGACAGGGCAAATGAGCAGTTCTTC. Its protein is CASSLGVWDRANEQFF.

This clone appeared once. This chain connects TRBV18 to TRBJ2-1; perhaps TRBD1 as D (6 bases). CDR1 is KGHSH, CDR2 LQKENI, per germline. Between the trimmed V and J ends, which lost 3 bases and 4 bases, there was a span of 13 bases. The CDR3 extends over 15 amino acids. The CDR3 is CASSPFRGDYNEQFF. CDR3 nucleotide sequence: TGTGCCAGCTCACCCTTCAGGGGCGATTACAATGAGCAGTTCTTC.